This TCR beta chain comes out of a study of low-dose radiotherapy and immunotherapy resistance in tumors. In the study overall: For Cohort 1, fractions of 0.5 Gy were given every 2 weeks, reaching 6.5 Gy overall. The regimen for patients comprised intravenous nivolumab 240 mg every two weeks plus intravenous ipilimumab 1 mg/kg every six weeks. Oral aspirin 300 mg was taken by patients daily for four cycles from cycle 1 day 1.

The PCR that amplified TCRs ran for approximately 18 cycles, relying on a constant-region primer and a V-primer adapter. TCRdb recomputed calls from the reads with MiXCR, one row per CDR3 protein. The sample carries about 52,000 distinct CDR3 sequences, approximately 33% recorded once. Time point indicated: after trial treatment. Noted treatment: LDRT plus nivolumab, ipilimumab, low-dose cyclophosphamide and aspirin (RACIN trial). This clonotype showed up many times. The CDR3 covers 15 residues. CDR1 is SEHNR and CDR2 is FQNEAQ in the germline V gene (reference sequence). Trimming pared 1 base from V and 5 bases from J, leaving 9 bases between.

The chain carries TRBV7-9 and TRBJ1-6; perhaps TRBD1 as D (5 bases). Sequences were derived from PBMCs, sampled after low-dose radiotherapy plus immunotherapy. This receptor was identified in a male donor with rectosigmoid adenocarcinoma. CDR3 region: CASSLGDRDNSPLHF. DNA for the CDR3: TGTGCCAGCAGCTTAGGTGACAGAGATAATTCACCCCTCCACTTT.